This T cell receptor (beta chain) is drawn from a study of blood T cells in healthy people across ages. Drawn from each donor were roughly 10 milliliters of peripheral blood. The use of a sample-barcoded 5' primer and a J-beta primer mix characterized a second PCR of roughly 7 to 11 cycles. Researchers report that a template-switch adaptor with 12 random nucleotides tagged each cDNA molecule. TCRdb analysed the 5' RACE reads with MiXCR anew, one entry per CDR3 protein. The sample shows under 800,000 distinct CDR3 sequences, roughly 21% of them seen only once. A note on this clonotype: The antigen remains unidentified.

Findings and limits, study-wide: Higher diversity and more naive CD4+ cells were features of long-lived donors, compared to aged donors.

The V end was cut by 3 bases, the J end by 0 bases, with 12 bases between. The CDR3 is made up of 16 amino acids. The germline V gene encodes CDR1 DFQATT and CDR2 SNEGSKA (reference sequence). The clonotype originates from a man in his 70s in good health. The sample taken for sequencing was blood. V is TRBV20-1 and J is TRBJ1-6; perhaps TRBD1 as D (6 bases). The CDR3 region has the DNA TGCAGTGCTAGGTCCGGGGGCAACTCCTATAATTCACCCCTCCACTTT. Amino acids: CSARSGGNSYNSPLHF.